The 18 T cell receptor beta chains below were found in one sample sequenced in a study of technical replicates of blood from several donors. Here immunoSEQ multiplex PCR was the method, and the copy in TCRdb shows in-frame clones only, minus some. The data show 75,000 to 100,000 clones, about 89% seen once. Material: T cells isolated from PBMCs. The receptors derive from a human donor in good health.

V is TRBV9 and J is TRBJ1-2; 7 bases are a match to TRBD1. CDR1 SGDLS and CDR2 YYNGEE come from the germline V gene. With 5 bases clipped from V and 2 bases from J, the junction kept 3 bases outside the gene matches. The CDR3 extends over 13 amino acids. Written as DNA, the CDR3 is TGTGCCAGCAGAAAGACAGGGAACTATGGCTACACCTTC. The encoded protein is CASRKTGNYGYTF. Using reference TRBV9 and TRBJ1-2 for the parts outside the CDR3, the full variable domain is DSGVTQTPKHLITATGQRVTLRCSPRSGDLSVYWYQQSLDQGLQFLIQYYNGEERAKGNILERFSAQQFPDLHSELNLSSLELGDSALYFCASRKTGNYGYTFGSGTRLTVV.

This clone was picked up one time. The V gene is TRBV14, the J gene TRBJ2-2, with D possibly matching TRBD2 (5 bases). V shed 7 bases and J shed 4 bases, with 19 bases lying between them. The CDR3 sequence is 16 residues long. Per the germline V gene, CDR1 is SGHDN and CDR2 is FVKESK. The CDR3 loop is CASNEKGIGVTGELFF. The CDR3 DNA reads TGTGCCAGCAACGAGAAGGGAATCGGGGTCACCGGGGAGCTGTTTTTT.

The V and J genes are TRBV7-9 and TRBJ2-3; 9 nucleotides match TRBD1. V was pared by 1 base and J by 3 bases, with 8 bases of the junction left unmatched. This CDR3 comprises 17 residues. Germline V gene lookup returns CDR1 SEHNR and CDR2 FQNEAQ (reference sequence). In DNA form, the CDR3 reads TGTGCCAGCAGCTTAGGATACAGGGGGCGTGAGACAGATACGCAGTATTTT. Translated, it gives CASSLGYRGRETDTQYF.

This clone was observed a handful of times. This chain links TRBV14 with TRBJ1-1; D is uncertain. The CDR3 consists of 14 residues. Germline V CDR1 and CDR2: SGHDN, FVKESK. V dropped 4 bases and J dropped 6 bases, with 15 bases sitting between them. Here the CDR3 DNA reads TGTGCCAGCAGCCTACGCCGGAAGGAGGCTGAAGCTTTCTTT. Translated: CASSLRRKEAEAFF.

The V call is TRBV19, the J call TRBJ1-4, with 7 positions matching TRBD1. The germline V gene has CDR1 LNHDA and CDR2 SQIVND (reference sequence). V shed 4 bases and J 3 bases; nucleotides not matched to a gene: 5. This CDR3 has 15 amino acids. DNA for the CDR3: TGTGCCAGTAGTACCCCAGGGGGTCCTAATGAAAAACTGTTTTTT. Its protein is CASSTPGGPNEKLFF.

The chain uses TRBV18 and TRBJ2-7; the match to TRBD1 covers 8 bases. Unmatched junction bases numbered 13, after V lost 6 bases and J lost 3 bases. The CDR3 is 16 amino acids. The germline V gene encodes CDR1 KGHSH and CDR2 LQKENI. CDR3 coding DNA: TGTGCCAGCTCCCCAACCGTCCGACAGGGGCTCTACGAGCAGTACTTC. Its protein is CASSPTVRQGLYEQYF.

The chain employs TRBV4-1 and TRBJ2-3, with 12 bases identical to TRBD1. Germline trimming cut 3 bases from V and 3 bases from J; bases unmatched to any gene: 4. This CDR3 comprises 16 residues. Germline V lookup: CDR1 MGHRA, CDR2 YSYEKL. The CDR3 coding sequence is TGCGCCAGCAGCCACGGGACAGGGGGCTTTACAGATACGCAGTATTTT. Protein product: CASSHGTGGFTDTQYF.

The chain carries TRBV7-9 and TRBJ1-1; weak D call: TRBD1 (5 bases). CDR3 size: 15 residues. Deletions cut 0 bases from V and 2 bases from J, with 10 bases between. Germline-derived CDR1 and CDR2 are SEHNR and FQNEAQ (reference sequence). The CDR3: CASSLAQGVNTEAFF. The CDR3 DNA follows: TGTGCCAGCAGCTTAGCGCAAGGGGTAAACACTGAAGCTTTCTTT.

This sequence joins TRBV28 and TRBJ2-7; 8 bases line up with TRBD2. The germline CDR1 and CDR2 sequences are MDHEN and SYDVKM. The junction had 6 bases not matched to a gene; V was cut back by 5 bases and J by 3 bases. The CDR3 consists of 14 residues. CDR3 nucleotide sequence: TGTGCCAGCAGTCCCGGGAGGGAGATCTACGAGCAGTACTTC. Translated, it gives CASSPGREIYEQYF.

Only one count was recorded for this clone. V and J are TRBV7-9 and TRBJ2-2; 12 bases are shared with TRBD2. The CDR3 has 18 amino acids. CDR1 is SEHNR, CDR2 FQNEAQ, per germline (reference sequence). The ends lost 5 bases at V and 5 bases at J; junction bases unmatched: 12. CDR3 in amino acids: CASSPILAGGPQTGELFF. CDR3 coding DNA: TGTGCCAGCAGCCCCATTCTAGCGGGAGGGCCTCAGACCGGGGAGCTGTTTTTT.

The J gene is TRBJ2-7, the V gene TRBV5-6; D perhaps matches TRBD2 (6 bases). This CDR3 is 13 amino acids long. Germline V lookup: CDR1 SGHDT, CDR2 YYEEEE. The V and J ends lost 7 bases and 2 bases respectively, with 13 bases between them. The CDR3 DNA is TGTGCCAGCGGCGGGGCGGTACCCTACGAGCAGTACTTC. This encodes CASGGAVPYEQYF.

This clone was seen a single time. This chain joins TRBV10-3 and TRBJ2-1; 7 bases map to TRBD2. V dropped 2 bases and J dropped 7; count of bases not matched to a gene: 14. In germline, CDR1 is ENHRY, CDR2 SYGVKD. There are 17 residues in the CDR3. In DNA, the CDR3 is TGTGCCATCAGTGAGAAGTTGCGGGAGACTTTACGAAATGAGCAGTTCTTC. Encoded protein: CAISEKLRETLRNEQFF.

The chain joins TRBV10-1 to TRBJ2-5; perhaps TRBD2 as D (7 bases). The V end was cut by 6 bases, the J end by 5 bases, with 13 bases between. Germline V gives CDR1 WNHNN, CDR2 SYGVQD (reference sequence). CDR3 length equals 13 residues. CDR3 DNA: TGCGCCAGCAGCGCCAGGGGAGGGGAGACCCAGTACTTC. It yields the protein CASSARGGETQYF.

CDR3: CASRRQGPNQPQHF. CDR3 DNA sequence: TGTGCCAGCAGAAGACAGGGGCCGAATCAGCCCCAGCATTTT. The V gene is TRBV6-1, the J gene TRBJ1-5, with 8 bases matching TRBD1. CDR3 length: 14 amino acids. After removal of 6 bases from V and 4 bases from J, the junction contained 5 bases not matched to a gene. The germline V gene encodes CDR1 MNHNS and CDR2 SASEGT.

The V gene is TRBV10-3, the J gene TRBJ1-1; 9 nucleotides align to TRBD1. V gave up 7 bases and J gave up 3 bases; unmatched junction bases: 6. The CDR3 covers 14 residues. CDR1 ENHRY and CDR2 SYGVKD come from the germline V gene. The CDR3 sequence: CAIKGQGPDTEAFF. CDR3 DNA: TGTGCCATCAAAGGACAGGGGCCGGACACTGAAGCTTTCTTT.

J is TRBJ2-1 and V is TRBV4-2, with 9 bases fitting TRBD1. J lost 7 bases, V lost 3 bases, and 13 bases had no gene match. Germline CDR1 and CDR2: LGHNA and YNFKEQ. This CDR3 contains 17 residues. CDR3 residues: CASSQTGGGQGGNEQFF. The CDR3, as DNA: TGTGCCAGCAGCCAGACTGGAGGGGGACAGGGAGGGAATGAGCAGTTCTTC.

Remarks on this clone: A read error may produce the germline difference seen at one junction end. Additional DNA sequences in this sample encode the identical CDR3. This CDR3 reads CASSQGSRGNTIYF. CDR3 DNA: TGCGCCAGCAGTCAAGGGTCCAGGGGAAACACCATATATTTT. This sequence joins TRBV4-1 and TRBJ1-3, with unresolved D. The CDR3 covers 14 residues. The germline V gene has CDR1 MGHRA and CDR2 YSYEKL.

This rearrangement joins TRBV11-2 to TRBJ1-1; D perhaps matches TRBD1 (5 bases). The germline V gene encodes CDR1 SGHAT and CDR2 FQNNGV. Trimming removed 1 base at V and 3 bases at J, with 6 bases between. The CDR3 has 13 amino acids. CDR3 nucleotide sequence: TGTGCCAGCAGCTTAGCGGGGGACACTGAAGCTTTCTTT. Amino acids: CASSLAGDTEAFF.